The TCR beta chain described here comes from a study of CD8 T cells in Susac syndrome. Sequencing of TCR beta covered CD8+ and CD4+ T cells obtained from blood. The study used treatment-naive patients who had stable or active relapsing-remitting disease as multiple sclerosis controls. It was negative isolation that provided the CD8+ and CD4+ T cells, whereas TEMRA cells were enriched by FACS. An input of about 0.5 to 1 ug of RNA was subjected to reverse transcription using random hexamers. A multiplex approach, immunoSEQ multiplex PCR, amplified TCR beta CDR3 across 54 Vbeta and 13 Jbeta. TCRdb independently ran MiXCR on the immunoSEQ multiplex PCR reads; one entry per CDR3 protein. Here the sample spans hundreds of thousands of distinct CDR3 sequences, approximately 91% being singletons. This clonotype was counted a single time. The CDR3 runs 15 residues. Trimming pared 5 bases from V and 1 base from J, leaving 13 bases between. Germline V gives CDR1 MNHEY, CDR2 SVGEGT.

Sequencing was performed on CD8+ T cells from PBMCs. The sequence came from a human donor with multiple sclerosis. The rearrangement joins TRBV6-2 or TRBV6-3 to TRBJ2-3; maybe TRBD1 (5 bases). DNA of the CDR3: TGTGCCAGCAGTCTGCCTACAGGTGGCACAGATACGCAGTATTTT. Its protein is CASSLPTGGTDTQYF.